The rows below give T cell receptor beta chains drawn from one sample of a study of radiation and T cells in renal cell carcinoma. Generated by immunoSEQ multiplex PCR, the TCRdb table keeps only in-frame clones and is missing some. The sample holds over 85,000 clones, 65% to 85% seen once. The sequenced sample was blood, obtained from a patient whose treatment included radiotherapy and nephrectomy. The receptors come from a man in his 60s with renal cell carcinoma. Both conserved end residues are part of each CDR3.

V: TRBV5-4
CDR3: CASSSKTGLTDTQYF

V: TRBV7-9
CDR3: CASSLDKPRDRGRRNEQFF

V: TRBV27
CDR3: CASSLFGGVAGAHEQYF

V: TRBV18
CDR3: CASSPGGSTTYEQYF

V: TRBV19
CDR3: CATKTGQTYNEQFF

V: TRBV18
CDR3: CASSPGTLRGANVLTF

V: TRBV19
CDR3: CASSTRTEADTDTQYF

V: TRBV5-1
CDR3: CASSSSREWTFF

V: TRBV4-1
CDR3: CASSQEGVESNEQFF

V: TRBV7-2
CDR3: CASSFERGTGNTIYF

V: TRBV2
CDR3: CASSTYNEQFF

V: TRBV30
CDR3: CAWSVGTLNEQFF

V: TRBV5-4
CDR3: CASSFGPGANVLTF

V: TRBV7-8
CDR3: CASSLDPDRSGYTF

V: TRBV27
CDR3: CASSLSGGTNEKLFF

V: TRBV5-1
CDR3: CASSSQPGLAAGETQYF

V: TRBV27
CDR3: CATLRTDTQYF

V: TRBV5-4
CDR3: CASSFSTGNTEAFF

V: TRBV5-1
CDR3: CASSLVGSPNYGYTF

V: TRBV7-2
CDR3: CASSAWGSGTYNEQFF

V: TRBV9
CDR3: CASSAGAGPNQPQHF

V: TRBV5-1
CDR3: CASSLVRDTGPNNGYTF

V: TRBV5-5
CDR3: CASSLVVGLPREEQYF

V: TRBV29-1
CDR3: CSVTGTGFSTSGYEQYF

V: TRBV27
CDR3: CASSNGDHTGELFF

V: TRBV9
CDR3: CASSAGLAGGQFF

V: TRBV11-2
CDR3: CASSLEGEGGYTF

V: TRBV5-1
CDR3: CASSLSLTGGYEQFF

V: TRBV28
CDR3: CASSPGDGREKLFF

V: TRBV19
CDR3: CASSSTHSLPYEQYF

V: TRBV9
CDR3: CASSVGGRIYNEQFF

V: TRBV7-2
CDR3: CASSYRSGGYTF

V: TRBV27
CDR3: CASSFSGSSPNEQFF

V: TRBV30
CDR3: CAWAGARNEKLFF

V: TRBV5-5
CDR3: CASSLEAGIGETQYF

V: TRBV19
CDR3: CASSIPGTNTEAFF

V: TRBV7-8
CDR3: CASSFETGGHYSNQPQHF

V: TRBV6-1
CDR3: CASGSQGTGQPQHF

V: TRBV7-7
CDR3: CASSLDRGDYNEQFF

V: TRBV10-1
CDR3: CASSESLSAARTQYF

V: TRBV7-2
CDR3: CASTLPTGKQYF

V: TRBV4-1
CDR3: CASSHTDTNEKLFF